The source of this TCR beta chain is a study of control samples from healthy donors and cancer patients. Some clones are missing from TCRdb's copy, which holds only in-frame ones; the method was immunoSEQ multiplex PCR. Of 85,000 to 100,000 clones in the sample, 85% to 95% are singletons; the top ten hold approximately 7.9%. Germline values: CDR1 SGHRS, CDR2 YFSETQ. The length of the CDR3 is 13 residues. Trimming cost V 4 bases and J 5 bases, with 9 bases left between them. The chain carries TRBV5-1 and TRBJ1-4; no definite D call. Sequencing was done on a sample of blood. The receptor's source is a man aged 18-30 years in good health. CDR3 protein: CASSGGRNEKLFF. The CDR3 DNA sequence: TGCGCCAGCAGCGGTGGGAGGAATGAAAAACTGTTTTTT.